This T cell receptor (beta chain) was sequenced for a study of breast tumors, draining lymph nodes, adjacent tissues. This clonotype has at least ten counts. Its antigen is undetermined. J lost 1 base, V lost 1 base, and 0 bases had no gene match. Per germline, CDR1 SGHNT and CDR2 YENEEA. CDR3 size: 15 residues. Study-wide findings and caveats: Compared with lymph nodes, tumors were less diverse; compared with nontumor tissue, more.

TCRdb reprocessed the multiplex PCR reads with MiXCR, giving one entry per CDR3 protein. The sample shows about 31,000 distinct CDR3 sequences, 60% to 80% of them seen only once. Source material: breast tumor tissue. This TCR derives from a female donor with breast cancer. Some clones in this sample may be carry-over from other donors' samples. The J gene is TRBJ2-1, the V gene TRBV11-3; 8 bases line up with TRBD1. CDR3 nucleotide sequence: TGTGCCAGCAGCTTAGGACAGGGGTCCTACAATGAGCAGTTCTTC. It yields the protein CASSLGQGSYNEQFF.